The TCR beta chain under discussion was sequenced for a study of blood T cell repertoires in COVID-19. At the level of the study: Sites in the United States, Italy and Spain provided acute and convalescent COVID-19 samples. Sources were T cells, B-cell-depleted T cells, or PBMCs; the material itself was cDNA or gDNA.

Self-reported history from a screening survey and questionnaire set each donor's cohort. How the authors handled the data: The authors estimated nucleated cell counts from reference gene primer amplification. This table comes from immunoSEQ multiplex PCR, and its TCRdb copy is limited to in-frame clones, with some not included. The DNA gave D and trimming, while V, J and clone size come from that table. The table records some 150,000 clones, 84% of them present only once. The receptor comes from a woman in her late teens or twenties who had been exposed to COVID-19. Sequencing input: PBMCs or T cells enriched from blood (not recorded which).

CDR3 bases: TGTGCCAGCAGTTACGCGGGCGCCCAGCATTTT. Translation: CASSYAGAQHF. V gene TRBV6-2 or TRBV6-3 combines with J gene TRBJ1-5, with D unresolved. The CDR3 runs 11 residues. The germline gives CDR1 MNHEY, CDR2 SVGEGT. Trimming removed 2 bases at V and 11 bases at J, with 7 bases between.